This record concerns one TCR beta chain sequence. The sample is drawn from a study of T cell changes during pregnancy in multiple sclerosis. The protocol was immunoSEQ multiplex PCR, while the TCRdb copy is restricted to in-frame clones and leaves out a portion. The sample carries tens of thousands of clones, 90% recorded once. Per the germline V gene, CDR1 is MNHEY and CDR2 is SMNVEV (reference sequence). Losses at the gene ends were 6 bases for V and 10 bases for J; bases not matched to a gene: 3. This CDR3 is 12 amino acids long. This material consisted of CD8+ T cells from peripheral blood mononuclear cells, taken after pregnancy. The V call is TRBV27, the J call TRBJ2-1; 10 nucleotides match TRBD1. The clonotype originates from a female donor with multiple sclerosis, enrolled in a pregnancy study. CDR3 nucleotide sequence: TGTGCCAGCAGGACAGGGGGCGGGGAGCAGTTCTTC. Amino acid sequence: CASRTGGGEQFF.